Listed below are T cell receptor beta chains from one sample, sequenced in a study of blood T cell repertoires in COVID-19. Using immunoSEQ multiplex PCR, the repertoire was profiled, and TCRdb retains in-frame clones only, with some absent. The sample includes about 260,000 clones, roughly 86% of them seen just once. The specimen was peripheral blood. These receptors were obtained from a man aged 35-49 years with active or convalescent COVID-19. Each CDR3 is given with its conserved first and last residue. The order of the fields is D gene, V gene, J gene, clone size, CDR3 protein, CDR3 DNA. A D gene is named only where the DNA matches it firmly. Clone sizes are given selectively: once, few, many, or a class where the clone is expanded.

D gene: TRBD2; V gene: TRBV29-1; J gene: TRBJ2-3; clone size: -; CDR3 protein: CSTKGLAQHTDTQYF; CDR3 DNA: TGCAGCACCAAAGGACTAGCGCAACACACAGATACGCAGTATTTT
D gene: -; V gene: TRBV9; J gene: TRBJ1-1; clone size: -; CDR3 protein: CASSASTGRLFTEAFF; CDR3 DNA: TGTGCCAGCAGCGCCTCCACAGGGAGATTATTCACTGAAGCTTTCTTT
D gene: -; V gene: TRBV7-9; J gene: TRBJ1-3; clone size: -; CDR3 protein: CASTPGRGNTIYF; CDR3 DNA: TGTGCCAGCACCCCGGGGAGGGGAAACACCATATATTTT
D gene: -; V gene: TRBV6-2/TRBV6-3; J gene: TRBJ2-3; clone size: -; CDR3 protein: CASSLIAPSTDTQYF; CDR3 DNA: TGTGCCAGCAGTTTAATAGCGCCCAGCACAGATACGCAGTATTTT
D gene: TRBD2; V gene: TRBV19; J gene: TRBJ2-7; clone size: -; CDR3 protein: CASSMGISGLYEQYF; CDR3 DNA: TGTGCCAGTAGTATGGGGATTAGCGGGCTCTACGAGCAGTACTTC
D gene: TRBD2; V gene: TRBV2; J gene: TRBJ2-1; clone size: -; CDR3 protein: CASSRDSGGRSEQFF; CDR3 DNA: TGTGCCAGCAGTCGCGATAGCGGGGGGCGTAGTGAGCAGTTCTTC
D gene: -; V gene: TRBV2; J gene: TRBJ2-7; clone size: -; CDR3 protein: CASSEAGSPYEQYF; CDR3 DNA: TGTGCCAGCAGTGAAGCCGGGTCCCCCTACGAGCAGTACTTC
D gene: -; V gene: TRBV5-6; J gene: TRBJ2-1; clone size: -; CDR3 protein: CASSLGHSYNEQFF; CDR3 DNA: TGTGCCAGCAGCTTGGGGCATTCCTACAATGAGCAGTTCTTC
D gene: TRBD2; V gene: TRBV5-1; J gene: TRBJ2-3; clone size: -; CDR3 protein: CASSSGGRADTQYF; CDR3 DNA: TGCGCCAGCAGCTCGGGGGGAAGGGCAGATACGCAGTATTTT
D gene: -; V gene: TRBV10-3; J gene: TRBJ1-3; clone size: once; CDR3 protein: CAISPVDSRSGNTIYF; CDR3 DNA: TGTGCCATCTCACCGGTGGACAGCCGATCTGGAAACACCATATATTTT
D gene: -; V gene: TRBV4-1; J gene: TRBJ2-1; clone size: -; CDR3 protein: CASSQEGTRYEQFF; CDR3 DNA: TGCGCCAGCAGCCAAGAGGGAACTAGGTATGAGCAGTTCTTC
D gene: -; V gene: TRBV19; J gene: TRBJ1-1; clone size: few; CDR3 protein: CAIVLRDEAFF; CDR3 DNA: TGTGCCATCGTACTTCGTGATGAAGCTTTCTTT
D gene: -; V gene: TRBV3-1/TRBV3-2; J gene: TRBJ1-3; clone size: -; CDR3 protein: CASSQDRTAGNTIYF; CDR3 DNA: TGTGCCAGCAGCCAAGATCGGACAGCTGGAAACACCATATATTTT
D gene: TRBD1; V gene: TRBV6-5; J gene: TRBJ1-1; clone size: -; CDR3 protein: CASNPRGRGGAEAFF; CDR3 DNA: TGTGCCAGCAACCCCAGGGGGCGCGGAGGCGCTGAAGCTTTCTTT
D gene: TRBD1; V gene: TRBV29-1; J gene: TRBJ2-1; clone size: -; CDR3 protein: CSVEEGQGKQFF; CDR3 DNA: TGCAGCGTTGAAGAAGGACAGGGGAAGCAGTTCTTC
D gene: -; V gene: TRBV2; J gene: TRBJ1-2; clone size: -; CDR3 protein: CASAYRDPMRGYTF; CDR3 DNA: TGTGCCAGCGCTTACAGGGACCCTATGCGAGGCTACACCTTC
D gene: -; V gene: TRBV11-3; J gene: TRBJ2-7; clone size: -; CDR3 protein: CASSLDFRTSTSLQYF; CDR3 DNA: TGTGCCAGCAGCTTAGATTTTAGGACTTCCACCTCGTTGCAGTACTTC
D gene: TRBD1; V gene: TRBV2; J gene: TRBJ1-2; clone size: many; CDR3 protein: CASRDRPNYGYTF; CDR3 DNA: TGTGCCAGTAGGGACAGGCCTAACTATGGCTACACCTTC
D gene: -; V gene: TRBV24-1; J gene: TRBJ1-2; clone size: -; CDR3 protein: CASAAQGQGYTF; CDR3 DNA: TGTGCCAGCGCGGCGCAGGGGCAAGGCTACACCTTC
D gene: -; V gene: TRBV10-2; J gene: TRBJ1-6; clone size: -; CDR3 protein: CASRGGGLELAPLHF; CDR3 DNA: TGCGCCAGCAGGGGGGGTGGCCTAGAACTGGCACCCCTCCACTTT
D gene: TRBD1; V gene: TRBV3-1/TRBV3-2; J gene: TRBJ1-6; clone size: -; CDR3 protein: CASSQGGQGLGSYNSPLHF; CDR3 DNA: TGTGCCAGCAGCCAAGGCGGACAGGGTCTTGGCTCCTATAATTCACCCCTCCACTTT
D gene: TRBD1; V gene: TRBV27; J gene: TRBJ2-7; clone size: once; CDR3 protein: CASSLRTIQGVGEQYF; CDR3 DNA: TGTGCCAGCAGTTTAAGAACCATACAGGGGGTCGGCGAGCAGTACTTC
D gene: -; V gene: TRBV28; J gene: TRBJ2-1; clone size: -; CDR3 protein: CASSLGQGLNEQFF; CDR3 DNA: TGTGCCAGCAGTTTGGGGCAGGGGCTAAATGAGCAGTTCTTC
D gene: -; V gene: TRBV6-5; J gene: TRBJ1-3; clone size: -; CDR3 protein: CASSYHSQGYGNTIYF; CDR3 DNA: TGTGCCAGCAGTTATCACTCCCAGGGTTATGGAAACACCATATATTTT
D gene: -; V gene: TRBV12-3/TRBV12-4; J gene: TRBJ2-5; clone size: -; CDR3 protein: CASSSSVQETQYF; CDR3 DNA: TGTGCCAGCAGTTCTAGCGTCCAAGAGACCCAGTACTTC
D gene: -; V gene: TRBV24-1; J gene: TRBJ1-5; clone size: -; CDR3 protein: CATCRGSNQPQHF; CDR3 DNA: TGTGCCACCTGCCGGGGGAGCAATCAGCCCCAGCATTTT
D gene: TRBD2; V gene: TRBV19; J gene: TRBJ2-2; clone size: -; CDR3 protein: CASSIRVLRLAGVRGTGELFF; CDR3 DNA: TGTGCCAGTAGTATCAGGGTCCTGAGACTAGCGGGGGTTAGAGGCACCGGGGAGCTGTTTTTT
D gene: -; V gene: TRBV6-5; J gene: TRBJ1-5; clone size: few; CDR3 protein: CASAGSNQPQHF; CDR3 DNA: TGTGCCAGCGCCGGTAGCAATCAGCCCCAGCATTTT
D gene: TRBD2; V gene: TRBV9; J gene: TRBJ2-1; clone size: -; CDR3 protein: CASSGLAGVVSYNEQFF; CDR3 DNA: TGTGCCAGCAGCGGACTAGCGGGAGTTGTATCCTACAATGAGCAGTTCTTC